This TCR beta chain was identified in a study of cytomegalovirus exposure and HLA in healthy donors. Overall study results and limits: Some TCR beta chains (164 of them) were listed as cytomegalovirus-associated. Indistinguishable V segments such as TRBV6-2 and TRBV6-3 were excluded.

Germline V CDR1 and CDR2: SGHVS, FNYEAQ. Trimming removed 1 base from V and 7 bases from J; junction bases left unmatched: 4. CDR3 size: 14 residues. Regarding this clone: Its antigen is unknown.

The PCR used 60 Vbeta and 13 Jbeta primers. Some clones are missing from TCRdb's copy, which holds only in-frame ones; the method was immunoSEQ multiplex PCR. This sample has 140,000 to 150,000 clones, with about 85% found just once. This sequence originates from a boy aged 2 to 10 in good health and CMV-seronegative. V usage is TRBV7-6 and J usage is TRBJ2-5; 9 nucleotides line up with TRBD1. Sequenced input: PBMCs. The CDR3 sequence is CASSLEGQGGTQYF. The CDR3 nucleotides read TGTGCCAGCAGCTTAGAGGGACAGGGCGGGACCCAGTACTTC. Using reference TRBV7-6 and TRBJ2-5 for the parts outside the CDR3, the full variable domain is GAGVSQSPRYKVTKRGQDVALRCDPISGHVSLYWYRQALGQGPEFLTYFNYEAQQDKSGLPNDRFSAERPEGSISTLTIQRTEQRDSAMYRCASSLEGQGGTQYFGPGTRLLVL.